The following is a TCR beta chain sequence with its context. Its antigen remains unknown. The record originates from a study of cytomegalovirus exposure and HLA in healthy donors. For the study at large: Findings of an earlier analysis included 110 million or so unique TCR beta sequences from 190 million or so T cells.

The CDR3 runs 14 residues. CDR1 and CDR2 (germline): SGHRS, YFSETQ. V lost 7 bases, J lost 6 bases, and 17 bases lay in between. Use of 60 Vbeta and 13 Jbeta primers characterized the PCR. Clones were read by immunoSEQ multiplex PCR, and TCRdb kept only the in-frame ones, dropping some. The data show around 200,000 clones, 70% seen once. Each donor was nominally healthy when sampled (though unrecorded immune exposures were likely). Whole-study findings and limits: The Asian-associated ancestry cluster reportedly had fewer N-insertions than the roughly 700-donor mean in a later analysis. For most subjects, TCR beta sequences were reported to predict HLA-A and HLA-B alleles with accuracy.

The specimen was PBMCs. The chain combines TRBV5-1 with TRBJ2-1; a weak D match, TRBD2 (7 bases). This receptor was obtained from a man aged 35 to 55 in good health and CMV-seropositive. CDR3 residues: CASGAKGGANEQFF. The CDR3 DNA sequence: TGCGCCAGCGGGGCAAAGGGGGGGGCCAATGAGCAGTTCTTC.